Given below is one TCR beta chain in context. The sample originates from a study of control samples from healthy donors and cancer patients. Repertoires were generated with immunoSEQ multiplex PCR, while TCRdb's copy carries only in-frame clones and drops some. The data contain about 58,000 clones, nearly 90% of them singletons. The germline V and J ends were trimmed by 3 bases and 1 base, with 9 bases remaining between them. In germline, CDR1 is SGHVS, CDR2 FNYEAQ. This CDR3 has 15 residues. This clonotype originated in a man between 60 and 75 years old with colorectal cancer. V usage is TRBV7-6 and J usage is TRBJ2-2, with D uncertain. The material sequenced was PBMCs. As DNA, the CDR3 is TGTGCCAGCAGCTTCTTTGGCGGGAACACCGGGGAGCTGTTTTTT. This translates into CASSFFGGNTGELFF.